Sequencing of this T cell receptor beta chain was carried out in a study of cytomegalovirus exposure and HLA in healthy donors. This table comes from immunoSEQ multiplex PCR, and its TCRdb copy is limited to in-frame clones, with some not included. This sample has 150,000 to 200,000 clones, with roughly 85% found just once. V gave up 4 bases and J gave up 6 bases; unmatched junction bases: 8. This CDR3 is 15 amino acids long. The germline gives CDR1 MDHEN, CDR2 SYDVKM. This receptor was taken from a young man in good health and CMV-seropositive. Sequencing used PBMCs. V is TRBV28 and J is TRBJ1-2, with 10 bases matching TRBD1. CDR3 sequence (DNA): TGTGCCAGCAGTTCCCCCGGGACAGGGGAAAATGGCTACACCTTC. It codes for CASSSPGTGENGYTF.